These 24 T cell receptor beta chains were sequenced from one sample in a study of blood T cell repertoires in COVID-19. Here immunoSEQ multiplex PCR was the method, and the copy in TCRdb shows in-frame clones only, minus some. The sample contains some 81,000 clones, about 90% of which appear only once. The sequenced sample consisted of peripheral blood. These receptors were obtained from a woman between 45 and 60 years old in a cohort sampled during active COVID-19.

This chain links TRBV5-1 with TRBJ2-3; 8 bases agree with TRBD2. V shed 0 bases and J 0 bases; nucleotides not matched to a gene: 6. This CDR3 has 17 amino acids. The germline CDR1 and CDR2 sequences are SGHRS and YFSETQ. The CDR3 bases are TGCGCCAGCAGCTTGGGACTAGCGTCCCTTAGCACAGATACGCAGTATTTT. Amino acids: CASSLGLASLSTDTQYF.

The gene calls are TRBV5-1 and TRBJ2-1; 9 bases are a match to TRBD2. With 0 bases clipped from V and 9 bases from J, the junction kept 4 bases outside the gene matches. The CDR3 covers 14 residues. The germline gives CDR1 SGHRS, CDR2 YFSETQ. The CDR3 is CASSLASGTLEQFF. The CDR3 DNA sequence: TGCGCCAGCAGCTTGGCTAGCGGGACACTTGAGCAGTTCTTC.

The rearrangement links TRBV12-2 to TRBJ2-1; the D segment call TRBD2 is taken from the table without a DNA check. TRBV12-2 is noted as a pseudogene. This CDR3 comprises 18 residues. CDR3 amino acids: CASRLITPDLRSYNEQFF. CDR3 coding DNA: TGTGCAAGTCGCTTAATAACCCCGGACTTGCGCTCCTACAATGAGCAGTTCTTC.

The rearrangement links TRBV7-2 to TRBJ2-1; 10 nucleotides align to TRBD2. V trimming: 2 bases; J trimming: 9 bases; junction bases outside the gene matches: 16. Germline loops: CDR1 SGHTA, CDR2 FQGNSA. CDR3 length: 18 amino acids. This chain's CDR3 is CASSLKLAGASGHGEQFF. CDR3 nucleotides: TGTGCCAGCAGCTTAAAGCTAGCGGGAGCGTCGGGCCACGGTGAGCAGTTCTTC. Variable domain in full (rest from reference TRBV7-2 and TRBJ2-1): GAGVSQSPSNKVTEKGKDVELRCDPISGHTALYWYRQSLGQGLEFLIYFQGNSAPDKSGLPSDRFSAERTGGSVSTLTIQRTQQEDSAVYLCASSLKLAGASGHGEQFFGPGTRLTVL.

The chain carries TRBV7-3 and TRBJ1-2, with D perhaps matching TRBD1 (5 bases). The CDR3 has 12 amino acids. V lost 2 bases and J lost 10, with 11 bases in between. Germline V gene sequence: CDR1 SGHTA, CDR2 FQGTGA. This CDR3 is CASSLGGSVYTF. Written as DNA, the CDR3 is TGTGCCAGCAGCTTAGGGGGGTCGGTCTACACCTTC.

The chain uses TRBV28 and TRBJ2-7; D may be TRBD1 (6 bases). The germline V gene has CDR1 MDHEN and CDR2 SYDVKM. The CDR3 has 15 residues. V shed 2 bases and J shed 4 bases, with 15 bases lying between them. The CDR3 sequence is CASSLGGTPLYEQYF. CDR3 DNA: TGTGCCAGCAGTTTAGGGGGCACTCCCCTTTACGAGCAGTACTTC. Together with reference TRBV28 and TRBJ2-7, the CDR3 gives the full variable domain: DVKVTQSSRYLVKRTGEKVFLECVQDMDHENMFWYRQDPGLGLRLIYFSYDVKMKEKGDIPEGYSVSREKKERFSLILESASTNQTSMYLCASSLGGTPLYEQYFGPGTRLTVT.

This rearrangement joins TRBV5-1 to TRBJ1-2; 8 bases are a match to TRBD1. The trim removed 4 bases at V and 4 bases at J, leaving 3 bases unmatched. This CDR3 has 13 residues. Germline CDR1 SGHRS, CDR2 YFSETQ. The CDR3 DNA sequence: TGCGCCAGCAGCGCGGGACAGGTCTATGGCTACACCTTC. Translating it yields CASSAGQVYGYTF.

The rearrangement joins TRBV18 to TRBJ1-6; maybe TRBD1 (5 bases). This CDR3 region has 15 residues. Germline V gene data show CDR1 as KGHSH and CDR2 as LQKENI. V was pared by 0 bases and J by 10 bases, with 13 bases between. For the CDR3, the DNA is TGTGCCAGCTCACCACCGGGGGGAGATAGGTCACCCCTCCACTTT. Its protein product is CASSPPGGDRSPLHF.

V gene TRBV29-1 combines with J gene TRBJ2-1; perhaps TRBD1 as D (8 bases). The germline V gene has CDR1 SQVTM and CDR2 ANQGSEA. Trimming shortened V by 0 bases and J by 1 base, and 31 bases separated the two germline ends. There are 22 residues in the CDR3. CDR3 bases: TGCAGCGTTGAAGATCAGGGGGGGGACAGGTCGACTAGAACGGTATCCTACAATGAGCAGTTCTTC. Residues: CSVEDQGGDRSTRTVSYNEQFF.

CDR3 sequence (DNA): TGCAGCACCATCCCCGGACCGGACATCCGATATGGCTACACCTTC. Protein: CSTIPGPDIRYGYTF. The V gene is TRBV29-1, the J gene TRBJ1-2; maybe TRBD1 (5 bases). V lost 8 bases, J lost 5 bases, and 24 bases lay in between. From germline, CDR1 is SQVTM and CDR2 ANQGSEA. This CDR3 is built from 15 residues.

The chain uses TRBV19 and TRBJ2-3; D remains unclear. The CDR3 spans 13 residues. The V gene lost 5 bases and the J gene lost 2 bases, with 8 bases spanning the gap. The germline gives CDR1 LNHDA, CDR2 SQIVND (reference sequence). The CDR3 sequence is CASSVNPTDTQYF. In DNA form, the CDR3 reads TGTGCCAGTAGTGTTAATCCCACAGATACGCAGTATTTT.

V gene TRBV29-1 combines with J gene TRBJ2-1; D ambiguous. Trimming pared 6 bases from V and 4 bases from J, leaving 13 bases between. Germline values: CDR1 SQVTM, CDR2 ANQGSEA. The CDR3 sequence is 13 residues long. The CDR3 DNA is TGCAGCGTACAGAGTGGGCCTTACAATGAGCAGTTCTTC. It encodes CSVQSGPYNEQFF.

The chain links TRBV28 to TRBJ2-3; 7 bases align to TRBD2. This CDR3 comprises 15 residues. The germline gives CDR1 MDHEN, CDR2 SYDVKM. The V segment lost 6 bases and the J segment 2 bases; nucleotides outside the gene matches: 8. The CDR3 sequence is CASSPRGVFTDTQYF. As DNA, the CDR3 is TGTGCCAGCAGCCCCCGGGGGGTTTTCACAGATACGCAGTATTTT.

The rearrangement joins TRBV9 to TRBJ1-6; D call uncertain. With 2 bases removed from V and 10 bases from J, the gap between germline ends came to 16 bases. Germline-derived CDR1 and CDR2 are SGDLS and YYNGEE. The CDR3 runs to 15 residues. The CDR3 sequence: CASSVSPLSGSPLHF. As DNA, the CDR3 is TGTGCCAGCAGCGTTTCTCCCCTGTCGGGATCACCCCTCCACTTT.

The CDR3 here is CASSPGQGEGAFF. CDR3 in DNA: TGTGCCAGCTCACCTGGACAGGGAGAAGGGGCTTTCTTT. The chain joins TRBV18 to TRBJ1-1; 8 nucleotides line up with TRBD1. CDR1 and CDR2 (germline): KGHSH, LQKENI. The junction had 8 bases not matched to a gene; V was cut back by 3 bases and J by 11 bases. This CDR3 is 13 amino acids long.

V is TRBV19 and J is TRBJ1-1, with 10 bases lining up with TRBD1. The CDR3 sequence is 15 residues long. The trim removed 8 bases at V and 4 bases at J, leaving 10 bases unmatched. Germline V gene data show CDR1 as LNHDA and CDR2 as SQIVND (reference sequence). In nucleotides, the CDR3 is TGTGCCAGTGCATCGTCCGGGACAGGGGCCACTGAAGCTTTCTTT. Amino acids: CASASSGTGATEAFF.

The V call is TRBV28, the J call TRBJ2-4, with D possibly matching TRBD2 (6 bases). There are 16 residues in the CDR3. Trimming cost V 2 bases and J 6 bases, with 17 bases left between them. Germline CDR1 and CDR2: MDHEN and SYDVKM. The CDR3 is CASSLGTPIGLNIQYF. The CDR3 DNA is TGTGCCAGCAGTTTAGGGACTCCCATCGGGCTAAACATTCAGTACTTC. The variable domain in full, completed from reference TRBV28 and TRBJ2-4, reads DVKVTQSSRYLVKRTGEKVFLECVQDMDHENMFWYRQDPGLGLRLIYFSYDVKMKEKGDIPEGYSVSREKKERFSLILESASTNQTSMYLCASSLGTPIGLNIQYFGAGTRLSVL.

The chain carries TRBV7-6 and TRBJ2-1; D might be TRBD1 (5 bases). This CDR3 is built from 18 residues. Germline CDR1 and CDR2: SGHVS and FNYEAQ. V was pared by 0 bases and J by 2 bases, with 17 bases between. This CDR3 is CASSLADRQQSPYNEQFF. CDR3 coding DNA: TGTGCCAGCAGCTTAGCTGACCGACAGCAAAGTCCCTACAATGAGCAGTTCTTC.

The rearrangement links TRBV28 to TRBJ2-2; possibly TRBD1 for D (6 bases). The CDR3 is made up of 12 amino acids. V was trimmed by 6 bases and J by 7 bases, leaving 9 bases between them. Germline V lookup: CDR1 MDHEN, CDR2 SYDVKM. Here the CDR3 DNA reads TGTGCCAGCAGCCTAGGGGGCGGGGAGCTGTTTTTT. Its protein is CASSLGGGELFF. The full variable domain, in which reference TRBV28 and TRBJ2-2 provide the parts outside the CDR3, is DVKVTQSSRYLVKRTGEKVFLECVQDMDHENMFWYRQDPGLGLRLIYFSYDVKMKEKGDIPEGYSVSREKKERFSLILESASTNQTSMYLCASSLGGGELFFGEGSRLTVL.

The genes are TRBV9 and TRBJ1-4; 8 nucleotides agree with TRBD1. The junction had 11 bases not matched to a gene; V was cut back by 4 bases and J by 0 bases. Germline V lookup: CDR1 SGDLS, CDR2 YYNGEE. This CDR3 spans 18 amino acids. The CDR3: CASSFSAGGRTTNEKLFF. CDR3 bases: TGTGCCAGCAGCTTTTCGGCAGGGGGCCGCACAACTAATGAAAAACTGTTTTTT.

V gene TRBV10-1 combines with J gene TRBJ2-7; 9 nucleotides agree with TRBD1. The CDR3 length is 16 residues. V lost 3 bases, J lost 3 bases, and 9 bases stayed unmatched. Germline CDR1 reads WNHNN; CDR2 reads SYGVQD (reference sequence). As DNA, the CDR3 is TGCGCCAGCAGTGAACACCAGGGACAGGGAGTCTACGAGCAGTACTTC. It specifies CASSEHQGQGVYEQYF.

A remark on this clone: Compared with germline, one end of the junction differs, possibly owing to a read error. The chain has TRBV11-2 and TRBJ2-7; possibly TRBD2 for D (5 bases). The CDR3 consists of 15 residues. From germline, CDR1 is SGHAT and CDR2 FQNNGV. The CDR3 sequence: CASSASLLGVYGQYF. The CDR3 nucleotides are TGTGCCAGCAGCGCTTCTTTACTCGGGGTCTACGGGCAGTACTTC.

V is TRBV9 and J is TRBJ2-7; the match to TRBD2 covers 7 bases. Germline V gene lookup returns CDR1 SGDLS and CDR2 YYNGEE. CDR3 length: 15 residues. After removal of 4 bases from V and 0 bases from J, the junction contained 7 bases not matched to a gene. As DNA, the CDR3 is TGTGCCAGCAGCTTAGGACTAGGCCCCTCCTACGAGCAGTACTTC. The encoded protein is CASSLGLGPSYEQYF.

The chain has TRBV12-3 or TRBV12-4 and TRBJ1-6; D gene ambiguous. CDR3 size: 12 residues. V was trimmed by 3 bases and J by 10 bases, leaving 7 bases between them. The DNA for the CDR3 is TGTGCCAGCAGTTTGGGGAGGTCACCCCTCCACTTT. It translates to CASSLGRSPLHF.